One sample yielded the 4 T cell receptor beta chains listed below, sequenced in a study of naive and memory T cell subsets. Both TRBC1 and TRBC2 were covered by a beta constant-region primer of two equimolar oligonucleotides. One entry per CDR3 protein results from TCRdb running MiXCR on the UMI-ligation and nested PCR reads. The sample records tens of thousands of distinct CDR3 sequences, approximately 6.5% being singletons. Sequencing input: central memory CD4+ T cells from blood. The source is a human donor in good health.

This clonotype has ten or more counts. The V and J genes are TRBV5-5 and TRBJ2-1; the D gene is possibly TRBD2 (5 bases). Deletions cut 0 bases from V and 3 bases from J, with 13 bases between. CDR3 length: 16 residues. In germline, CDR1 is SGHKS, CDR2 YYEKEE (reference sequence). In DNA, the CDR3 is TGTGCCAGCAGCTTGGGAGCCGTGGACTTCTACAATGAGCAGTTCTTC. Translating it yields CASSLGAVDFYNEQFF.

This clonotype was seen many times. The chain uses TRBV7-2 and TRBJ1-2, with TRBD1 identical over 9 bases. The trim removed 5 bases at V and 2 bases at J, leaving 9 bases unmatched. CDR1 and CDR2 from the germline V gene are SGHTA and FQGNSA. CDR3 length equals 16 residues. In DNA form, the CDR3 reads TGTGCCAGCAGCGCCCGGTCCGGGACAGGGAACTATGGCTACACCTTC. Protein product: CASSARSGTGNYGYTF.

Turning to this clonotype: This is likely a read error, given that the CDR3 carries no conserved phenylalanine or tryptophan at its end. This chain connects TRBV10-3 to TRBJ1-4; the match to TRBD1 covers 10 bases. Germline CDR1 reads ENHRY; CDR2 reads SYGVKD. Trimming at V came to 4 bases and at J to 7 bases, leaving 3 bases not matched to a gene. CDR3 length: 14 amino acids. The CDR3: CAISGRDRGEKLFL. CDR3 coding DNA: TGTGCCATCAGTGGCCGGGACAGGGGTGAAAAACTGTTTCTT.

J is TRBJ2-2 and V is TRBV28; D unclear. Germline CDR1 MDHEN, CDR2 SYDVKM. CDR3 length equals 17 residues. Deletions cut 7 bases from V and 3 bases from J, with 21 bases between. The CDR3 DNA sequence: TGTGCCAGCACTACCCCGGGCCTCCACCGCGACACCGGGGAGCTGTTTTTT. It encodes CASTTPGLHRDTGELFF.